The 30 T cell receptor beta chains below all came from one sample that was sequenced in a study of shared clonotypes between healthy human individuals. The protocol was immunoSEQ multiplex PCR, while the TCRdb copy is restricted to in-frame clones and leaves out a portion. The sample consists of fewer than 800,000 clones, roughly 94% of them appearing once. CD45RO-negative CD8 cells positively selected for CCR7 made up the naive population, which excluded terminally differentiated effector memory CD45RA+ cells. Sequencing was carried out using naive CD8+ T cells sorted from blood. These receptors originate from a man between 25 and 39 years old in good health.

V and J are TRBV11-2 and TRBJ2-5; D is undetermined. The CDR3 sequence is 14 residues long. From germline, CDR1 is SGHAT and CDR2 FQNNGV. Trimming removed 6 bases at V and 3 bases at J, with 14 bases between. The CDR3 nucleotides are TGTGCCAGCAGTCGCATGGGTTTCGAAGAGACCCAGTACTTC. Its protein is CASSRMGFEETQYF.

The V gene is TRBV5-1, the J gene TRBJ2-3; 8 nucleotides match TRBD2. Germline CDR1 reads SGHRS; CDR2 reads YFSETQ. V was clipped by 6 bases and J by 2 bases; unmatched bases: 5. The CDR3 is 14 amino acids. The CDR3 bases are TGCGCCAGCACGATAGCGGGGAACACAGATACGCAGTATTTT. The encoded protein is CASTIAGNTDTQYF.

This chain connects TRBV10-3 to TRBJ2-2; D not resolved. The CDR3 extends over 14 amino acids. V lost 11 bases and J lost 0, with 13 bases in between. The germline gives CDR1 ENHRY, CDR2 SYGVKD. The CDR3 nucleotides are TGTGCCGAATCGGCGGCCGCGAACACCGGGGAGCTGTTTTTT. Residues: CAESAAANTGELFF.

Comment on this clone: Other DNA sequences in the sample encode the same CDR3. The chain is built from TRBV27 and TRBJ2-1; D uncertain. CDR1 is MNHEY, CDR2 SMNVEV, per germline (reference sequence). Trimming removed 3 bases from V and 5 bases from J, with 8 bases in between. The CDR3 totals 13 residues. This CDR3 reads CASSLGVHNEQFF. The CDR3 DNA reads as TGTGCCAGCAGTTTGGGTGTCCACAATGAGCAGTTCTTC.

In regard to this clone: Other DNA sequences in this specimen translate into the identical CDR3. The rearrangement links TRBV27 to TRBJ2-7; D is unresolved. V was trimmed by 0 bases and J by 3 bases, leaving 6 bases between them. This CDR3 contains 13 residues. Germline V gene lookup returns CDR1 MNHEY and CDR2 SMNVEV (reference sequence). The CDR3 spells CASSLSGNYEQYF. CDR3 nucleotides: TGTGCCAGCAGTTTATCGGGCAACTACGAGCAGTACTTC.

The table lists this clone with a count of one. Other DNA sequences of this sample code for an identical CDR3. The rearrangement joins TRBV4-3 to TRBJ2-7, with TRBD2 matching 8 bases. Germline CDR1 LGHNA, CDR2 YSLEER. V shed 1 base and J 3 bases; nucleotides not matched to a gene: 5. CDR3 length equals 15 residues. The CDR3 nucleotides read TGCGCCAGCAGCCAAGCCGGAGCGGGAGACTACGAGCAGTACTTC. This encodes CASSQAGAGDYEQYF.

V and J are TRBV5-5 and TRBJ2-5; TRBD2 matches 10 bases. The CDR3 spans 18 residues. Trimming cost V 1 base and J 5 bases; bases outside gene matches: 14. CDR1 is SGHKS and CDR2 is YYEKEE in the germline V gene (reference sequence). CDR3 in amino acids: CASSLSGASGRAGETQYF. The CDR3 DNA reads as TGTGCCAGCAGCTTGAGCGGGGCTAGCGGGAGAGCTGGGGAGACCCAGTACTTC.

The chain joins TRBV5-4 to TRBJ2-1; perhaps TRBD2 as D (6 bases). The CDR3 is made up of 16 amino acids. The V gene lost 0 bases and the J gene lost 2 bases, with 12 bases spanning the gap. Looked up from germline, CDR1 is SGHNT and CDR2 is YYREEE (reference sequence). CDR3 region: CASSLDQRAPYNEQFF. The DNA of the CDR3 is TGTGCCAGCAGCTTGGACCAGCGGGCCCCCTACAATGAGCAGTTCTTC.

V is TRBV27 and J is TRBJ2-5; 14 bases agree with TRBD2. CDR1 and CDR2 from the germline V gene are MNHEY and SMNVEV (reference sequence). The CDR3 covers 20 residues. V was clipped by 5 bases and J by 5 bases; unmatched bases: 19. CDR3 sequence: CASSKTVTSGRAGSRETQYF. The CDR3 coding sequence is TGTGCCAGCAGTAAAACAGTGACTAGCGGGAGGGCCGGGTCCCGCGAGACCCAGTACTTC.

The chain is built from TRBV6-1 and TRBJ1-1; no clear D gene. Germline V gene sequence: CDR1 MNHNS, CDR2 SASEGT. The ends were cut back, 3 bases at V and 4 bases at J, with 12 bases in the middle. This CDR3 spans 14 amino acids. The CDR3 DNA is TGTGCCAGCAGTGATGTGGGAGGCGGCACTGAAGCTTTCTTT. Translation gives CASSDVGGGTEAFF.

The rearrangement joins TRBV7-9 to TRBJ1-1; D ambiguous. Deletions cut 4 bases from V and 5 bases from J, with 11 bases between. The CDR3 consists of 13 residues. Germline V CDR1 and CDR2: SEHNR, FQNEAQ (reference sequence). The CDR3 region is CASSSSSGTEAFF. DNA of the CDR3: TGTGCCAGCAGCTCGTCCTCGGGGACTGAAGCTTTCTTT. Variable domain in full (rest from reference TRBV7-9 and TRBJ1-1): DTGVSQNPRHKITKRGQNVTFRCDPISEHNRLYWYRQTLGQGPEFLTYFQNEAQLEKSRLLSDRFSAERPKGSFSTLEIQRTEQGDSAMYLCASSSSSGTEAFFGQGTRLTVV.

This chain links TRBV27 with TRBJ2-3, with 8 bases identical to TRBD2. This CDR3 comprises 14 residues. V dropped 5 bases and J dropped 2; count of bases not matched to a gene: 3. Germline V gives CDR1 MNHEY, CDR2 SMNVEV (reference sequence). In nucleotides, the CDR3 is TGTGCCAGCAGTAGCGGGAGTTCCACAGATACGCAGTATTTT. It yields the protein CASSSGSSTDTQYF.

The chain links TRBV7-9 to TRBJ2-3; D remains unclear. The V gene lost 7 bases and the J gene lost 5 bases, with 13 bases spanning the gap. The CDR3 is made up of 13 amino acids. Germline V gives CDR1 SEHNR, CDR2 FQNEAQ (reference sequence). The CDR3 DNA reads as TGTGCCAGCAACGTCGCTACGGGAGATACGCAGTATTTT. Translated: CASNVATGDTQYF. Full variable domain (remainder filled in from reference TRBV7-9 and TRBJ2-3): DTGVSQNPRHKITKRGQNVTFRCDPISEHNRLYWYRQTLGQGPEFLTYFQNEAQLEKSRLLSDRFSAERPKGSFSTLEIQRTEQGDSAMYLCASNVATGDTQYFGPGTRLTVL.

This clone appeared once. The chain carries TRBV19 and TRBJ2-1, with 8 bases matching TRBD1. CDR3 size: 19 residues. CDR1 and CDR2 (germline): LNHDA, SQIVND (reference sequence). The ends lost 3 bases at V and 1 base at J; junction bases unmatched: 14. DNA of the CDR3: TGTGCCAGTAGTATGCAGGGGGCTTCTCCGGGAGCGTCCTACAATGAGCAGTTCTTC. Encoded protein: CASSMQGASPGASYNEQFF.

The CDR3 sequence: CASSQGHRGGAFF. In DNA form, the CDR3 reads TGTGCCAGCAGCCAGGGGCACAGGGGAGGTGCTTTCTTT. This chain joins TRBV6-6 and TRBJ1-1; 7 positions match TRBD1. Per germline, CDR1 MNHNY and CDR2 SVGAGI (reference sequence). The CDR3 totals 13 residues. Trimming removed 6 bases from V and 11 bases from J; junction bases left unmatched: 12.

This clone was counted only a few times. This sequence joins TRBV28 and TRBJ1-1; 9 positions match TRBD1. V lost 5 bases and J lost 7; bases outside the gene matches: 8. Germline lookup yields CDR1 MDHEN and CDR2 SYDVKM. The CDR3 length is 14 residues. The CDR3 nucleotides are TGTGCCAGCAGTCTTACCGGGACAGGGATTGAAGCTTTCTTT. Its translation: CASSLTGTGIEAFF.

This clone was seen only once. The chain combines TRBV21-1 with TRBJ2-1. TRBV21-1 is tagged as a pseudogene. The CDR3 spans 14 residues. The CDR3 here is CASPNGSTYNEQFF. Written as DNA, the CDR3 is TGTGCCAGCCCTAATGGGTCCACCTACAATGAGCAGTTCTTC.

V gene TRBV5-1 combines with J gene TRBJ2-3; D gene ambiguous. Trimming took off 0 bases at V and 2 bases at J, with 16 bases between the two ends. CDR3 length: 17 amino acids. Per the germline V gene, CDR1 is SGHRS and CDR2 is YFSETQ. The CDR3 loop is CASSLVVVPGFTDTQYF. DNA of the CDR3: TGCGCCAGCAGCTTGGTAGTCGTTCCTGGGTTCACAGATACGCAGTATTTT.

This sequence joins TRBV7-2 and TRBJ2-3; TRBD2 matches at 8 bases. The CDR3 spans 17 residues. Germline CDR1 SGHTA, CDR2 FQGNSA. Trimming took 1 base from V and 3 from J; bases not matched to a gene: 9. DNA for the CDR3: TGTGCCAGCAGCTTAGAGATGACGGGAGGGTATACAGATACGCAGTATTTT. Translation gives CASSLEMTGGYTDTQYF.

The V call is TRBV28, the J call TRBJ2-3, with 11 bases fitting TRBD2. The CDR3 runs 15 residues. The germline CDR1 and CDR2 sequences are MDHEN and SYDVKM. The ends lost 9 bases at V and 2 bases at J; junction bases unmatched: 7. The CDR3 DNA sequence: TGTGCCAGTATGGGACTAGCGGTTATCACAGATACGCAGTATTTT. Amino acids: CASMGLAVITDTQYF.

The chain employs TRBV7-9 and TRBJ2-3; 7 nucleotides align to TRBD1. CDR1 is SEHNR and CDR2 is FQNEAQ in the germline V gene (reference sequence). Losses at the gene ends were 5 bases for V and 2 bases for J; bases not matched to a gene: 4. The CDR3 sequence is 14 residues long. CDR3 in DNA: TGTGCCAGCAGCCGACAGGGAAACACAGATACGCAGTATTTT. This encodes CASSRQGNTDTQYF.

CDR3 nucleotide sequence: TGTGCCAGCAGCTTTAGCCTAGCACCCAATGAGCAGTTCTTC. It yields the protein CASSFSLAPNEQFF. V usage is TRBV5-6 and J usage is TRBJ2-1; D perhaps matches TRBD2 (5 bases). The CDR3 is 14 amino acids. Trimming shortened V by 2 bases and J by 6 bases, and 12 bases separated the two germline ends. Germline V gene sequence: CDR1 SGHDT, CDR2 YYEEEE.

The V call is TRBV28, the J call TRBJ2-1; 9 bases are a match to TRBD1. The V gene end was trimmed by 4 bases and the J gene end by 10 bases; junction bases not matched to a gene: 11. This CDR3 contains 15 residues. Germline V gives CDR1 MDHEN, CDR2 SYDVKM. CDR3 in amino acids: CASSYRGRREDEQFF. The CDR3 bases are TGTGCCAGCAGTTACAGGGGGCGGCGGGAAGACGAGCAGTTCTTC.

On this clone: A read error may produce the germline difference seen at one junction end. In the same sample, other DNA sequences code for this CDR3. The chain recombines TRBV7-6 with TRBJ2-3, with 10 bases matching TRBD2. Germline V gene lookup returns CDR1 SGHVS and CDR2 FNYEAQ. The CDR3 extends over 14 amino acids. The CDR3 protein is CASSLAGGTDTQYF. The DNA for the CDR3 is TGTGCCAGCAGCCTAGCGGGGGGCACAGATACGCAGTATTTT.

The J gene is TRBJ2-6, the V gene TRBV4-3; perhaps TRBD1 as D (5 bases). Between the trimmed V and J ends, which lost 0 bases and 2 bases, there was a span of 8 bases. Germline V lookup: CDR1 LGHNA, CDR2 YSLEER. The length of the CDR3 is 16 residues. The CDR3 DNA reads TGCGCCAGCAGCCAAGATGTAGGGGCTGGGGCCAACGTCCTGACTTTC. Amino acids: CASSQDVGAGANVLTF.

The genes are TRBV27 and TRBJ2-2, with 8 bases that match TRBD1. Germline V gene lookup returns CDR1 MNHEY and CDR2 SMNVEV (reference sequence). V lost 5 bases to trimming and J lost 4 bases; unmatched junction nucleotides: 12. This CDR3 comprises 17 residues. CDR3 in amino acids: CASSPRRTGRVTGELFF. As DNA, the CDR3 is TGTGCCAGCAGTCCCCGACGGACAGGGCGGGTCACCGGGGAGCTGTTTTTT.

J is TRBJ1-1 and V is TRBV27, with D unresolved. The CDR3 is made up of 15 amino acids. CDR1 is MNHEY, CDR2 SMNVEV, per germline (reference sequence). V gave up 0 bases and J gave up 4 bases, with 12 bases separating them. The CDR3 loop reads CASSLSREIRTEAFF. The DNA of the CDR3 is TGTGCCAGCAGTTTATCGCGGGAGATACGCACTGAAGCTTTCTTT.

As DNA, the CDR3 is TGTGCCAGCAGTCTAGGACAGGGCTACCAGCCCCAGCATTTT. This encodes CASSLGQGYQPQHF. This sequence joins TRBV2 and TRBJ1-5; the match to TRBD1 covers 8 bases. Per the germline V gene, CDR1 is SNHLY and CDR2 is FYNNEI. The CDR3 contains 14 residues. Trimming took 5 bases from V and 7 from J; bases not matched to a gene: 7.

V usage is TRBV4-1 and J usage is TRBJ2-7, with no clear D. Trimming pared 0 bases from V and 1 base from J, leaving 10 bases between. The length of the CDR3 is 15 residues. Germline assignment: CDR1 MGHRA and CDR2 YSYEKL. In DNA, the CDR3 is TGCGCCAGCAGCCAAGAAGGGCTGGAATCCTACGAGCAGTACTTC. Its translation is CASSQEGLESYEQYF.

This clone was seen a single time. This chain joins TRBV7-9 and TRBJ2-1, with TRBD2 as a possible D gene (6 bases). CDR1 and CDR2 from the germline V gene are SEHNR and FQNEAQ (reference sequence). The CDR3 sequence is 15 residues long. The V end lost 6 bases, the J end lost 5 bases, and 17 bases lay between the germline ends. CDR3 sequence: CASSTSVEGHNEQFF. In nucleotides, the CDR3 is TGTGCCAGCAGTACGTCAGTGGAGGGGCACAATGAGCAGTTCTTC.